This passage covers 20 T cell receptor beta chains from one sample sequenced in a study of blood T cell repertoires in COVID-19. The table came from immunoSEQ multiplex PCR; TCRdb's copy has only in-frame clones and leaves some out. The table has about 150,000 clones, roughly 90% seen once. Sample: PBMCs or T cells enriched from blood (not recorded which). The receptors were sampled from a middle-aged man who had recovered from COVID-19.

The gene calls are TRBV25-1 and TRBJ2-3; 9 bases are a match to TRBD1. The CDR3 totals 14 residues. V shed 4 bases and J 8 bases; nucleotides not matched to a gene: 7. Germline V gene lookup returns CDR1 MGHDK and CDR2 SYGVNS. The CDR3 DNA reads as TGTGCCAGCAGTGGAACAGGGGGCCTGGCTACGCAGTATTTT. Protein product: CASSGTGGLATQYF.

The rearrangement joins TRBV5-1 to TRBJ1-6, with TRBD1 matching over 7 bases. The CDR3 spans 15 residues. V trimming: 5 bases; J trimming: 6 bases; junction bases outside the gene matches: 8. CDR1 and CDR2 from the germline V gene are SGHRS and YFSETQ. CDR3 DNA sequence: TGCGCCAGCAGTTCCGGGACAGCGAGTAATTCACCCCTCCACTTT. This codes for CASSSGTASNSPLHF.

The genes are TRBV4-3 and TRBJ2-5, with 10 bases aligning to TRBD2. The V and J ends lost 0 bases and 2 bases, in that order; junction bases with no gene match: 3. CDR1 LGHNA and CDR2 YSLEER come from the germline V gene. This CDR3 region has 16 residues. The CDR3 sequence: CASSQDQAGGQETQYF. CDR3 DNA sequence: TGCGCCAGCAGCCAAGATCAAGCGGGGGGGCAAGAGACCCAGTACTTC.

The chain's CDR3 is CASSGAGQGVDTQYF. The DNA for the CDR3 is TGTGCCAGCAGCGGAGCGGGACAGGGGGTAGATACGCAGTATTTT. The chain couples TRBV5-4 to TRBJ2-3; the match to TRBD1 covers 11 bases. Germline V gene lookup returns CDR1 SGHNT and CDR2 YYREEE (reference sequence). The CDR3 is 15 amino acids. Trimming removed 4 bases from V and 5 bases from J; junction bases left unmatched: 6.

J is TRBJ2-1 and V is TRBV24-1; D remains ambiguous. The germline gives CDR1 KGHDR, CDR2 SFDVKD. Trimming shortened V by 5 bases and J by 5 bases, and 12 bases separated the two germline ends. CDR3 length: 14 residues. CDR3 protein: CATSGQATNNEQFF. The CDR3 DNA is TGTGCCACCAGTGGTCAGGCGACAAACAATGAGCAGTTCTTC.

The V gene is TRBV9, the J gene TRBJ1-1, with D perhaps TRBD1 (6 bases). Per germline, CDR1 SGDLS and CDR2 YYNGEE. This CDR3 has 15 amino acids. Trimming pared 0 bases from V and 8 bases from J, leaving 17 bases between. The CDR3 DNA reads TGTGCCAGCAGCGTAGGACAGACAGGCCGAGCCGAAGCTTTCTTT. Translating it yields CASSVGQTGRAEAFF.

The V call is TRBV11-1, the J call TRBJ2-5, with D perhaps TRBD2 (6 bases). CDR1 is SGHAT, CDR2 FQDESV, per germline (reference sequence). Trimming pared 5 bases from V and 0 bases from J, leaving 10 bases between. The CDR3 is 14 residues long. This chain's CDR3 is CASSPGLYQETQYF. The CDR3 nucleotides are TGTGCCAGCAGCCCCGGACTATACCAAGAGACCCAGTACTTC. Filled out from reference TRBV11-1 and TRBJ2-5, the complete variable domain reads EAEVAQSPRYKITEKSQAVAFWCDPISGHATLYWYRQILGQGPELLVQFQDESVVDDSQLPKDRFSAERLKGVDSTLKIQPAELGDSAMYLCASSPGLYQETQYFGPGTRLLVL.

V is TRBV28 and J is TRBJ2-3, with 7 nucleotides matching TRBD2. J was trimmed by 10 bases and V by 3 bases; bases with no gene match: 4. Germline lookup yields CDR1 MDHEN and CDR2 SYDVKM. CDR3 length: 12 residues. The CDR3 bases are TGTGCCAGCAGTTTGGGAGGGTGGTCGCAGTATTTT. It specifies CASSLGGWSQYF. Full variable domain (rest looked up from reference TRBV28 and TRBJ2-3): DVKVTQSSRYLVKRTGEKVFLECVQDMDHENMFWYRQDPGLGLRLIYFSYDVKMKEKGDIPEGYSVSREKKERFSLILESASTNQTSMYLCASSLGGWSQYFGPGTRLTVL.

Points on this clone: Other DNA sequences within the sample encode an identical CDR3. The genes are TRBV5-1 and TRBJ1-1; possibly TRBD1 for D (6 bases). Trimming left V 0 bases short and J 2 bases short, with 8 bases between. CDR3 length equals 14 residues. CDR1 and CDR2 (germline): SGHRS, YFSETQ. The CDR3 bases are TGCGCCAGCAGCTTGGACAGGGTTAACACTGAAGCTTTCTTT. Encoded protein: CASSLDRVNTEAFF.

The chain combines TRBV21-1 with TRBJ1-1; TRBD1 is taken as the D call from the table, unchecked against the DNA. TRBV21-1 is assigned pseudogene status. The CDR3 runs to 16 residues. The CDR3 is CASSKRLTDVRTEAFF. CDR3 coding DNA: TGTGCCAGCAGCAAGCGTCTGACAGACGTAAGGACTGAAGCTTTCTTT.

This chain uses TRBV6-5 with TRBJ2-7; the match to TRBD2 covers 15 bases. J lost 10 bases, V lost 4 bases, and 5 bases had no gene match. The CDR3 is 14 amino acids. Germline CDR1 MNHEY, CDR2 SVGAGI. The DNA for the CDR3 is TGTGCCAGCAGTTCCGGGACTAGCGGGAGGTCCCAGTACTTC. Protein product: CASSSGTSGRSQYF.

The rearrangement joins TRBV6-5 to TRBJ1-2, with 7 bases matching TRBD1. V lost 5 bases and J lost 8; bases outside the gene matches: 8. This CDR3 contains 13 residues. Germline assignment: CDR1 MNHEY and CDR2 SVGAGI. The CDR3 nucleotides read TGTGCCAGCAGTCTACGGACAGGCGGGGGCTACACCTTC. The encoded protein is CASSLRTGGGYTF.

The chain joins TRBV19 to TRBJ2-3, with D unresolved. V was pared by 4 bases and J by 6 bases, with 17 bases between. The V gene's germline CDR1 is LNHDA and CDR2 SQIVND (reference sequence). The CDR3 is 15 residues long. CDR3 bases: TGTGCCAGTAGTACCGATAAAAACTCCTTCGATACGCAGTATTTT. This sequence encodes CASSTDKNSFDTQYF.

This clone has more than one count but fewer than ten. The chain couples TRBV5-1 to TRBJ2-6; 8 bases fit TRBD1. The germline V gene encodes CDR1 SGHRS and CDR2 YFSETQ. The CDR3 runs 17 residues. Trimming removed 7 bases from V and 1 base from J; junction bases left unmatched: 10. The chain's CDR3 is CASAVTGAVSGANVLTF. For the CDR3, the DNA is TGCGCCAGCGCCGTGACAGGGGCCGTATCTGGGGCCAACGTCCTGACTTTC.

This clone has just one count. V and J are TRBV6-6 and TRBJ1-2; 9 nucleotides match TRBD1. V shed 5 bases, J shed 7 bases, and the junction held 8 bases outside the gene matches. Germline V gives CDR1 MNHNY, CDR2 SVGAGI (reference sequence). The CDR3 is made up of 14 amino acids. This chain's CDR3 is CASSHDRGYAGYTF. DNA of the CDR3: TGTGCCAGCAGTCACGACAGGGGGTATGCTGGCTACACCTTC.

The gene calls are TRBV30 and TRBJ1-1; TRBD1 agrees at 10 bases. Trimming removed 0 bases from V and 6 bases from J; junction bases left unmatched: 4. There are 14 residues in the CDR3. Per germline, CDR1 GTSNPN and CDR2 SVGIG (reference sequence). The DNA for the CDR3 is TGTGCCTGGAGTGTAGACAGGGGGCGATCTGAAGCTTTCTTT. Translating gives CAWSVDRGRSEAFF. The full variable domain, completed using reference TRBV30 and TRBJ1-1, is SQTIHQWPATLVQPVGSPLSLECTVEGTSNPNLYWYRQAAGRGLQLLFYSVGIGQISSEVPQNLSASRPQDRQFILSSKKLLLSDSGFYLCAWSVDRGRSEAFFGQGTRLTVV.

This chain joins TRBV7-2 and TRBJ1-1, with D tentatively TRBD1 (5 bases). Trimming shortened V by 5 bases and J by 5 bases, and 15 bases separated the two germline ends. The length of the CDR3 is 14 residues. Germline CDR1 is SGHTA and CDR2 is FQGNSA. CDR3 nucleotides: TGTGCCAGCAGCCCCCAGGGAGGGACGACTGAAGCTTTCTTT. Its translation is CASSPQGGTTEAFF.

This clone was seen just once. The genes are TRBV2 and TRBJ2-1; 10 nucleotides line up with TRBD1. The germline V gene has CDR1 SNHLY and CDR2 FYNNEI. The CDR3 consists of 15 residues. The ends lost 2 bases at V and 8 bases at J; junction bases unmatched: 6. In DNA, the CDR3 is TGTGCCAGCAGTGAACGAGGACAGGGGGTCGATGAGCAGTTCTTC. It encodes CASSERGQGVDEQFF.

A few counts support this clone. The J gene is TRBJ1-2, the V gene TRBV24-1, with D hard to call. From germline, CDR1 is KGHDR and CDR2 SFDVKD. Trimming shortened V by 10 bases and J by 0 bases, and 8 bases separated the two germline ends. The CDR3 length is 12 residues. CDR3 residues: CATTDTNYGYTF. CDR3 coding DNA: TGTGCCACAACTGACACTAACTATGGCTACACCTTC.

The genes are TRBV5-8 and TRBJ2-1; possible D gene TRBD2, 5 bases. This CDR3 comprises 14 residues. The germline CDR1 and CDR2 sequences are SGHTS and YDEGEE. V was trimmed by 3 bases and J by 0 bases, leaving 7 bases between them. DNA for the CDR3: TGTGCCAGCAGCTCTAGCAACTCCTACAATGAGCAGTTCTTC. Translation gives CASSSSNSYNEQFF.